This section outlines one TCR beta chain sequence together with its context. The data were obtained in a study of blood T cell repertoires in COVID-19. Study in general: Nucleic acid was either cDNA or gDNA, and it came from T cells, B-cell-depleted T cells, or PBMCs.

In the authors' workflow: Reference gene primer amplification gave estimated nucleated cell counts. The assay was immunoSEQ multiplex PCR, and TCRdb's table has in-frame clones only and misses some. V and J calls and clone size are as listed in that table; D and trimming were resolved from the DNA. The sample lists over 95,000 clones; 81% were seen once. Germline V gives CDR1 SQVTM, CDR2 ANQGSEA. The V end was cut by 2 bases, the J end by 11 bases, with 12 bases between. The CDR3 spans 11 residues. This TCR was recovered from a human donor in a cohort sampled during active COVID-19. The V call is TRBV29-1, the J call TRBJ1-2, with D perhaps TRBD1 (5 bases). Sample: peripheral blood. CDR3 protein: CSVESGGGYTF. CDR3 in DNA: TGCAGCGTTGAAAGCGGGGGTGGGTACACCTTC.